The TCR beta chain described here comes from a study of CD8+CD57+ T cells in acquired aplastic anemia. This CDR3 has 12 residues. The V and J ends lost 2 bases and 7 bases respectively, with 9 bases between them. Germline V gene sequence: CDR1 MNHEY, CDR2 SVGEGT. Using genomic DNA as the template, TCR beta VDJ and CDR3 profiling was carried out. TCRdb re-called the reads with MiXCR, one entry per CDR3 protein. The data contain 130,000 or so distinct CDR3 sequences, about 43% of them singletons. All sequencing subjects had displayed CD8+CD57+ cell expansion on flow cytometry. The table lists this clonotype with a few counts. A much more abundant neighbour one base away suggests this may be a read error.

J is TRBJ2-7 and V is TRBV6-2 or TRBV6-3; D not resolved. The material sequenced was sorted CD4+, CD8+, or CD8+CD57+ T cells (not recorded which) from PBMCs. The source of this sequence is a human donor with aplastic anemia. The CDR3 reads CASSYVRGEQYV. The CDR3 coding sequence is TGTGCCAGCAGTTACGTTCGCGGAGAGCAGTACGTC.